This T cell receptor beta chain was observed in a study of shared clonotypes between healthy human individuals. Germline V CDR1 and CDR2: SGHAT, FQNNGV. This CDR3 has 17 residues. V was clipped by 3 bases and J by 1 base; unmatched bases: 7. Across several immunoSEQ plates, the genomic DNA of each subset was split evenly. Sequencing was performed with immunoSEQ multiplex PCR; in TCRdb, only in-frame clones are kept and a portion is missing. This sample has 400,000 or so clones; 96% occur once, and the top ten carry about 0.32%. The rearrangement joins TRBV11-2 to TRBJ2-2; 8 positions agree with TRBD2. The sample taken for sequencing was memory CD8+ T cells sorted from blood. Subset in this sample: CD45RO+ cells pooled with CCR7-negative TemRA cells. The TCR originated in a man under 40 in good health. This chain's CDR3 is CASSFQRTSKNTGELFF. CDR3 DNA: TGTGCCAGCAGCTTCCAGAGGACTAGCAAGAACACCGGGGAGCTGTTTTTT.